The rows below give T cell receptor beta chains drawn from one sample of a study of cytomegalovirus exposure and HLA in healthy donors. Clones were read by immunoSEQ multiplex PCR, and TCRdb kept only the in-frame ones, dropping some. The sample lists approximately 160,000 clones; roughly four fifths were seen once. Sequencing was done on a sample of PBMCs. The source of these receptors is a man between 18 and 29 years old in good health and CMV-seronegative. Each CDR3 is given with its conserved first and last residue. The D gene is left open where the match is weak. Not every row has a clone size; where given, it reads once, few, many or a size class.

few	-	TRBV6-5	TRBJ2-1	TGTGCCAGCAGTTCAGGGACACCGAGCTCCTACAATGAGCAGTTCTTC	CASSSGTPSSYNEQFF
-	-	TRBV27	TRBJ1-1	TGTGCCAGCAGTTTGACCCGATTCGACAGACCGAACACTGAAGCTTTCTTT	CASSLTRFDRPNTEAFF
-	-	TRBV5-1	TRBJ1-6	TGCGCCAGCAGCTTGGGGGGGCGGTATAATTCACCCCTCCACTTT	CASSLGGRYNSPLHF
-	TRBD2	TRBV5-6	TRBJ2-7	TGTGCCAGCAGCTTTAGCGGGGTCTCCTACGAGCAGTACTTC	CASSFSGVSYEQYF
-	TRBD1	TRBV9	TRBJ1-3	TGTGCCAGCAGCGGCGGGACAGGGGGCTCTGGAAACACCATATATTTT	CASSGGTGGSGNTIYF
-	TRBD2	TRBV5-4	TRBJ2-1	TGTGCCAGCAGCTGGGGACTAGCGGGACCTAACTACAATGAGCAGTTCTTC	CASSWGLAGPNYNEQFF
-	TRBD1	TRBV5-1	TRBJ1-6	TGCGCCAGCAGCATGGGACAGATTAATTCACCCCTCCACTTT	CASSMGQINSPLHF
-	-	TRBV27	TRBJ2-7	TGTGCCAGCAGTTTTCAGGGAAGGGTACACTACGAGCAGTACTTC	CASSFQGRVHYEQYF
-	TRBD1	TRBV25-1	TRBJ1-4	TGTGCCAGCAGTGAATATAGGGGACAGTCAAATGAAAAACTGTTTTTT	CASSEYRGQSNEKLFF
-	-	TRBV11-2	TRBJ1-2	TGTGCCAGCAGCTTAGGCCTTAACTATAGCTACACCTTC	CASSLGLNYSYTF
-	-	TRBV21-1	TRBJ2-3	TGTGCCAGCAGCTGCCTACCCGGACAGGGGGTCATAACAGATACGCAGTATTTT	CASSCLPGQGVITDTQYF
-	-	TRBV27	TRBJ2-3	TGTGCCAGCAGTTCCCGCCTGACTAAGCGGCCCCCTGGAGTCGCAACAGATACGCAGTATTTT	CASSSRLTKRPPGVATDTQYF
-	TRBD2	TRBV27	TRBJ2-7	TGTGCCAGCAGTCTGGGGACTATCTACGAGCAGTACTTC	CASSLGTIYEQYF
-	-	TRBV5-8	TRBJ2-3	TGTGCCAGCAGCTCCCCGCAGGGCACAGATACGCAGTATTTT	CASSSPQGTDTQYF
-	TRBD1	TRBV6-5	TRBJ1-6	TGTGCCACCAAAGCGGGACAGGGAGGCTCACCCCTCCACTTT	CATKAGQGGSPLHF
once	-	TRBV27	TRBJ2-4	TGTGCCAGCCGAGGCCCAAAAAACATTCAGTACTTC	CASRGPKNIQYF
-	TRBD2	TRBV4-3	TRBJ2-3	TGCGCCAGCAGCCAGAAGCCCCTATTACTAGCGGACTCAGATACGCAGTATTTT	CASSQKPLLLADSDTQYF
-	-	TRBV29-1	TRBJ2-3	TGCAGCCTCTCGGTCGGGTGGGGGGGCACAGATACGCAGTATTTT	CSLSVGWGGTDTQYF
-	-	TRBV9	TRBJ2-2	TGTGCCAGCAGCGGCCGAGGTACCGGGGAGCTGTTTTTT	CASSGRGTGELFF
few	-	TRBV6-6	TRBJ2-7	TGTGCCAGCAGTTACTCTGCTGAGAGCGCCTCCTACGAGCAGTACTTC	CASSYSAESASYEQYF
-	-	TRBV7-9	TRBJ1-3	TGTGCCAGCAGCATCCAGCTTTCGTCCAGGGCCCCTGGAAACACCATATATTTT	CASSIQLSSRAPGNTIYF
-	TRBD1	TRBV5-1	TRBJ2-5	TGCGCCAGCAGCCAAGATACACAGGGGTACCAAGAGACCCAGTACTTC	CASSQDTQGYQETQYF
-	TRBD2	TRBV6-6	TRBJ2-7	TGTGCCAGCAGCCTTAGCGGGGAGCAGTACTTC	CASSLSGEQYF
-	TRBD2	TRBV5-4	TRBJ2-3	TGTGCCAGCAGACCCTGGACTAGCTCATTTAGCACAGATACGCAGTATTTT	CASRPWTSSFSTDTQYF
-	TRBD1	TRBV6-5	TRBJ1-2	TGTGCCAGCAGTTATTCCTACAGGGGTAACTATGGCTACACCTTC	CASSYSYRGNYGYTF
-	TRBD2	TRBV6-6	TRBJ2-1	TGTGCCAGCAGCCCCGGGAGGACACCCTACAATGAGCAGTTCTTC	CASSPGRTPYNEQFF
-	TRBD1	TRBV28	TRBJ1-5	TGTGCCAGCAGTTTAGGGACAGATTACCAGCCCCAGCATTTT	CASSLGTDYQPQHF
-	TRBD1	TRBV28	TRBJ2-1	TGTGCCAGCATCCCGGGACAGGGGGGAAACTCCTACAATGAGCAGTTCTTC	CASIPGQGGNSYNEQFF
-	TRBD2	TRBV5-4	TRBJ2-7	TGTGCCAGCAGCCTCGGGACTAGCGGGAGATACGAGCAGTACTTC	CASSLGTSGRYEQYF
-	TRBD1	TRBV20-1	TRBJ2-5	TGCAGTGCGGCGGACAGGCAGACCCAGTACTTC	CSAADRQTQYF
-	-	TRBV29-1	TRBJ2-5	TGCAGCTTCAGGGAGGGGGGGGAGACCCAGTACTTC	CSFREGGETQYF
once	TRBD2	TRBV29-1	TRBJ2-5	TGCAGCGGGCGGGGGACGGAAGAGACCCAGTACTTC	CSGRGTEETQYF
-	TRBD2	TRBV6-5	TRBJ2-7	TGTGCCAGCAGTTACGGGGGGGGATGGGGGGAGCAGTACTTC	CASSYGGGWGEQYF
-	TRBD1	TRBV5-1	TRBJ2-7	TGCGCCAGCAGCCCAAGACAGGGGACCCACTACGAGCAGTACTTC	CASSPRQGTHYEQYF
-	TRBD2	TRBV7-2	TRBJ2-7	TGTGCCAGCAGCTTAATAGCGGGAGGAAGCGGCGAGCAGTACTTC	CASSLIAGGSGEQYF
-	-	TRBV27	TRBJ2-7	TGTGCCAGCAGTTTAGTGGGGAGGGAGCAGTACTTC	CASSLVGREQYF
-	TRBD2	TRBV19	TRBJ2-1	TGTGCCAGTAACAAAGCGACTAGCGGGAGGGGAGGTGAGCAGTTCTTC	CASNKATSGRGGEQFF
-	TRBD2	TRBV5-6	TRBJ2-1	TGTGCCAGCATCGCCACTAGCGGAGCGTACAATGAGCAGTTCTTC	CASIATSGAYNEQFF
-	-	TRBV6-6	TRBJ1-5	TGTGCCAGCAGTTACGGACTGCTAAATCAGCCCCAGCATTTT	CASSYGLLNQPQHF
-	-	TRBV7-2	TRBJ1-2	TGTGCCAGCAGCCCCGGGGGTGAGACAGCACTCTATGGCTACACCTTC	CASSPGGETALYGYTF
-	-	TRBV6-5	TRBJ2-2	TGTGCCAGCAGTTACTCCTTGGAGGGAGGGGAGCTGTTTTTT	CASSYSLEGGELFF
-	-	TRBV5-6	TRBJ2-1	TGTGCCAGCAGCTTGGCCCTTGAGCAGTTCTTC	CASSLALEQFF
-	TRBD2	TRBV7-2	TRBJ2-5	TGTGCCAGCAGCCCCCGGGAGGGGCTCCAAGAGACCCAGTACTTC	CASSPREGLQETQYF
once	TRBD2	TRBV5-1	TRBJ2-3	TGCGCCAGCAGCTTGGTCTCGGGGGGAACAGATACGCAGTATTTT	CASSLVSGGTDTQYF
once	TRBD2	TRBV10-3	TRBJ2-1	TGTGCCATCTCAAGCGGGGCCTACAATGAGCAGTTCTTC	CAISSGAYNEQFF
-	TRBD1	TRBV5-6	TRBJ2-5	TGTGCCAGCAGCCGGGACAGAGAGACCCAGTACTTC	CASSRDRETQYF
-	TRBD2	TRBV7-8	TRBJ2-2	TGTGCCAGCAGCTACCCCGGGACTAGCGGGAGCGGGAACACCGGGGAGCTGTTTTTT	CASSYPGTSGSGNTGELFF
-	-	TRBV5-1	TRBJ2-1	TGCGCCAGCAGCTTGCTCGGGGTAATCTCCTACAATGAGCAGTTCTTC	CASSLLGVISYNEQFF
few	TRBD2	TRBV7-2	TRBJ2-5	TGTGCCAGCAGCTCTAAGGTAGCGGGGATCCAAGAGACCCAGTACTTC	CASSSKVAGIQETQYF
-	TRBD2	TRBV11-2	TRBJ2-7	TGTGCCAGCAGCTTAGTTGCGGGAGGGGCCTACGAGCAGTACTTC	CASSLVAGGAYEQYF
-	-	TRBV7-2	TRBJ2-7	TGTGCCAGCAGCTCCCTTCCCTACGAGCAGTACTTC	CASSSLPYEQYF